Shown below are 5 T cell receptor beta chains from a single sample sequenced in a study of PD-1 blockade in classical Hodgkin lymphoma. Method: immunoSEQ multiplex PCR; TCRdb's copy keeps in-frame clones and lacks some. Of tens of thousands of clones in the sample, approximately 92% were seen once. Autologous stem cell transplantation was followed by relapse in every patient, and brentuximab vedotin exposure varied. The specimen was peripheral blood mononuclear cells (PBMCs), collected at baseline. The receptors derive from a human donor with classical Hodgkin lymphoma.

This sequence joins TRBV18 and TRBJ2-7; either TRBD1 or TRBD2 may fit D (5 bases each). The CDR3 runs 15 residues. Trimming took 4 bases from V and 2 from J, leaving 15 bases between them. In germline, CDR1 is KGHSH, CDR2 LQKENI. In nucleotides, the CDR3 is TGTGCCAGCTCACTCCTCCGGGACGGAACCTACGAGCAGTACTTC. It codes for CASSLLRDGTYEQYF.

V usage is TRBV6-5 and J usage is TRBJ2-5; D possibly corresponds to TRBD1 (5 bases). The CDR3 covers 14 residues. The germline gives CDR1 MNHEY, CDR2 SVGAGI. Trimming left V 2 bases short and J 5 bases short, with 12 bases between. The CDR3: CASSYGRAYETQYF. The DNA for the CDR3 is TGTGCCAGCAGTTACGGCAGGGCTTACGAGACCCAGTACTTC.

The V gene is TRBV4-1, the J gene TRBJ2-7; TRBD1 is a possible D gene (6 bases). CDR1 is MGHRA, CDR2 YSYEKL, per germline. The CDR3 totals 13 residues. This chain's CDR3 is CASSPPGGGQLVV. The CDR3 nucleotides read TGCGCCAGCAGCCCCCCAGGAGGAGGACAGCTCGTCGTC.

The count of this clone is one. The gene calls are TRBV21-1 and TRBJ2-1. TRBV21-1 is recorded as a pseudogene. There are 16 residues in the CDR3. In DNA, the CDR3 is TGTGCCAGCAGCAAAGAGATCAGAACGGGGCGGAATGAGCAGTTCTTC. It yields the protein CASSKEIRTGRNEQFF.

The gene calls are TRBV4-1 and TRBJ2-5, with a tentative D call TRBD2 (5 bases). Per the germline V gene, CDR1 is MGHRA and CDR2 is YSYEKL. Trimming took off 4 bases at V and 7 bases at J, with 22 bases between the two ends. The CDR3 is made up of 16 amino acids. The CDR3 sequence is CASSPSRSALGGTQYF. DNA for the CDR3: TGCGCCAGCAGCCCAAGTCGTTCGGCACTAGGCGGGACCCAGTACTTC.